A selection of T cell receptor beta chains follows, all from one sample in a study of blood T cells in healthy people across ages. TCRdb itself ran the 5' RACE reads through MiXCR, one entry per CDR3 protein. The repertoire holds about a million distinct CDR3 sequences, with 35% to 40% as singletons. Sequenced material: blood. These receptors all stem from a man aged 18 to 29 in good health. The CDR3 runs from the conserved cysteine through the conserved F or W. D genes are given only for firm matches. Some rows mark clone size as missing; the rest say once, few, many or name a class of expanded clone.

J gene	V gene	D gene	clone size	CDR3 protein	CDR3 DNA
TRBJ2-7	TRBV9	.	.	CASSVADSGEQYF	TGTGCCAGCAGCGTAGCCGACTCAGGCGAGCAGTACTTC
TRBJ2-1	TRBV14	.	few	CASSHTKSSYNEQFF	TGTGCCAGCAGCCATACAAAGAGCTCCTACAATGAGCAGTTCTTC
TRBJ1-2	TRBV10-3	.	.	CAIRGGNYGYTF	TGTGCCATCAGGGGGGGGAACTATGGCTACACCTTC
TRBJ1-6	TRBV6-5	.	.	CASRGFANSPLHF	TGTGCCAGCAGGGGATTCGCTAATTCACCCCTCCACTTT
TRBJ1-2	TRBV6-1	TRBD1	.	CASSERTGSIYGYTF	TGTGCCAGCAGTGAAAGGACAGGGTCGATCTATGGCTACACCTTC
TRBJ1-1	TRBV6-1	.	.	CASSEHQGRLNTEAFF	TGTGCCAGCAGTGAACATCAGGGACGGTTGAACACTGAAGCTTTCTTT
TRBJ1-2	TRBV20-1	.	.	CSARQAGPYGYTF	TGCAGTGCTAGACAGGCAGGGCCCTATGGCTACACCTTC
TRBJ2-1	TRBV27	.	.	CASMSAGQRYEQFF	TGTGCCAGCATGTCTGCGGGACAGAGGTACGAGCAGTTCTTC
TRBJ2-4	TRBV4-2	.	.	CASSQDHRSGRLYF	TGTGCCAGCAGCCAAGATCACAGGTCAGGCAGATTGTACTTC
TRBJ2-4	TRBV20-1	TRBD1	few	CSASSDRIAKNIQYF	TGCAGTGCCAGCTCGGACAGGATAGCCAAAAACATTCAGTACTTC
TRBJ2-3	TRBV29-1	.	.	CSMNRGTSIDTQYF	TGCAGCATGAACCGGGGGACGAGCATAGATACGCAGTATTTT
TRBJ1-1	TRBV5-1	.	.	CASSLGDPGRAEAFF	TGCGCCAGCAGCTTGGGGGATCCAGGACGGGCTGAAGCTTTCTTT
TRBJ2-1	TRBV7-9	.	.	CASSLASPQFF	TGTGCCAGCAGCTTAGCCAGTCCGCAGTTCTTC
TRBJ1-1	TRBV29-1	.	few	CSDGNGEAFF	TGCAGCGATGGAAATGGTGAAGCTTTCTTT
TRBJ1-5	TRBV12-3/TRBV12-4	.	many	CASSLVSGSGNQPQHF	TGTGCCAGCAGTTTAGTATCGGGCAGTGGGAATCAGCCCCAGCATTTT
TRBJ1-6	TRBV27	TRBD1	.	CASTLLTGTGSLGYNSPLHF	TGTGCCAGCACCCTTTTAACCGGGACAGGGAGTTTGGGGTATAATTCACCCCTCCACTTT
TRBJ2-3	TRBV12-3/TRBV12-4	.	.	CAIGGGSTDTQYF	TGTGCCATCGGAGGGGGCTCCACAGATACGCAGTATTTT
TRBJ2-4	TRBV2	.	.	CASSEGRAKNIQYF	TGTGCCAGCAGTGAAGGGCGGGCCAAAAACATTCAGTACTTC
TRBJ2-6	TRBV20-1	.	.	CSARETGSGANVLTF	TGCAGTGCTAGAGAAACTGGGTCTGGGGCCAACGTCCTGACTTTC
TRBJ2-1	TRBV12-3/TRBV12-4	.	.	CASSLVGDAPSYNEQFF	TGTGCCAGCAGTTTAGTTGGGGACGCTCCCTCCTACAATGAGCAGTTCTTC
TRBJ1-2	TRBV28	.	.	CASSPPAAEGYTF	TGTGCCAGCAGTCCCCCCGCGGCGGAGGGCTACACCTTC
TRBJ2-1	TRBV20-1	TRBD2	few	CSAPRTSGGAGNNEQFF	TGCAGTGCTCCTCGCACTAGCGGGGGGGCAGGAAACAATGAGCAGTTCTTC
TRBJ1-3	TRBV20-1	.	.	CSASEQGSGNTIYF	TGCAGTGCTAGCGAGCAGGGGAGTGGAAACACCATATATTTT
TRBJ2-1	TRBV4-2	.	.	CASSPERNERFF	TGTGCCAGCAGCCCCGAGAGGAATGAGCGGTTCTTC
TRBJ2-3	TRBV20-1	.	few	CSASRGGRDTQYF	TGCAGTGCTTCGAGAGGGGGGAGGGATACGCAGTATTTT
TRBJ2-3	TRBV20-1	.	few	CSARVTESDTQYF	TGCAGTGCTAGGGTAACAGAATCAGATACGCAGTATTTT
TRBJ2-2	TRBV4-2	.	.	CASSSRTNTGELFF	TGTGCCAGCAGCTCTCGGACGAACACCGGGGAGCTGTTTTTT
TRBJ2-3	TRBV20-1	.	few	CSARRWDTQYF	TGCAGTGCTAGAAGGTGGGATACGCAGTATTTT
TRBJ2-1	TRBV4-3	TRBD2	.	CASSQDHGGDYNEQFF	TGCGCCAGCAGCCAAGATCACGGGGGGGACTACAATGAGCAGTTCTTC
TRBJ2-3	TRBV4-2	.	few	CASSQHSNPGDTQYF	TGTGCCAGCAGCCAACACAGTAACCCCGGAGATACGCAGTATTTT
TRBJ2-3	TRBV6-2/TRBV6-3	.	many	CASSYDSRADTQYF	TGTGCCAGCAGTTACGACTCCCGGGCAGATACGCAGTATTTT
TRBJ2-2	TRBV5-1	.	few	CASSYDSAGELFF	TGCGCCAGCAGCTATGACAGCGCCGGGGAGCTGTTTTTT
TRBJ2-3	TRBV28	.	.	CASSVPTYTDTQYF	TGTGCCAGCAGTGTCCCGACTTACACAGATACGCAGTATTTT
TRBJ2-5	TRBV7-2	.	.	CARSFEPDYGQYF	TGTGCCAGAAGCTTTGAGCCGGACTACGGGCAGTACTTC
TRBJ2-2	TRBV5-1	TRBD2	.	CASEKRESGKVSGELFF	TGCGCCAGCGAGAAGCGGGAGAGCGGGAAGGTTTCCGGGGAGCTGTTTTTT
TRBJ1-5	TRBV27	.	.	CASSFGRTNQPQHF	TGTGCCAGCAGTTTTGGCAGGACTAATCAGCCCCAGCATTTT
TRBJ2-1	TRBV30	.	.	CAWSLLGGYEQFF	TGTGCCTGGAGCCTCCTGGGGGGCTATGAGCAGTTCTTC
TRBJ1-4	TRBV7-2	.	few	CASRGQSNEKLFF	TGTGCCAGCAGGGGGCAGTCTAATGAAAAACTGTTTTTT
TRBJ2-5	TRBV9	.	.	CASSAQDGETQYF	TGTGCCAGCAGCGCTCAGGACGGAGAGACCCAGTACTTC
TRBJ2-3	TRBV7-8	TRBD1	few	CASIPTGGVDTQYF	TGTGCCAGCATCCCGACAGGGGGTGTGGATACGCAGTATTTT
TRBJ1-1	TRBV6-4	.	.	CASSEVGGNVAFF	TGTGCCAGCAGTGAAGTTGGAGGGAATGTAGCTTTCTTT
TRBJ2-7	TRBV7-3	.	few	CASKAPTSGRAYEQYF	TGTGCCAGCAAAGCCCCTACTTCCGGGAGAGCCTACGAGCAGTACTTC
TRBJ2-2	TRBV10-3	TRBD2	.	CAISESGTTVGELFF	TGTGCCATCAGTGAGTCCGGGACTACCGTTGGGGAGCTGTTTTTT
TRBJ2-1	TRBV7-9	TRBD2	few	CASSLGGGQTYNEQFF	TGTGCCAGCAGCTTGGGCGGGGGGCAGACCTACAATGAGCAGTTCTTC
TRBJ2-3	TRBV7-9	TRBD1	few	CASSKPGQERDTQYF	TGTGCCAGCAGCAAACCTGGACAGGAGAGAGATACGCAGTATTTT